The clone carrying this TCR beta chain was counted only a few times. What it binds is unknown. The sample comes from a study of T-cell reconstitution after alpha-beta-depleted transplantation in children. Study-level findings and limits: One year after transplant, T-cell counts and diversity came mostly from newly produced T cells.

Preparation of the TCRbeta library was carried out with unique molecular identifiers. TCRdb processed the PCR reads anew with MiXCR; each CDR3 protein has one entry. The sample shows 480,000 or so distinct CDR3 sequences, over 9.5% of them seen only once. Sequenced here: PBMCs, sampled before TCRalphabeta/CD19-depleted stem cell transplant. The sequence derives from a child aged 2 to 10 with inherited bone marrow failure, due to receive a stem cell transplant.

CDR3 nucleotides: TGCAGTGCTTCCGACCCGAGAACTGGGATGAACACTGAAGCTTTCTTT. Protein product: CSASDPRTGMNTEAFF. V usage is TRBV20-1 and J usage is TRBJ1-1, with D unresolved. The CDR3 length is 16 residues. V shed 5 bases and J shed 0 bases, with 19 bases lying between them. The germline CDR1 and CDR2 sequences are DFQATT and SNEGSKA (reference sequence).